The sequence of this T cell receptor (beta chain) was determined in a study of shared clonotypes between healthy human individuals (dated by TCRdb to about 2020). About the full investigation: The cohort included a few men and two women between 18 and 49 years of age. To estimate repertoire size and how much clonotype sharing occurs between individuals, the study deeply sequenced the blood TCR repertoires of five healthy adults. Per donor, three plates each were used for CD4 naive and CD4 memory, two for CD8 naive, and one for CD8 memory. To increase sequencing depth and limit assay-specific biases, different laboratories used diverse techniques to prepare libraries and sequence TCR repertoires. Between about 0.8 and 8.9 billion PBMCs per donor were obtained by leukapheresis.

Using the deep immunoSEQ assay, TCR CDR3 regions were amplified from genomic DNA by multiplex PCR. Extracted genomic DNA from each cell subset was distributed evenly across all wells of several immunoSEQ 96-well plates, and each plate was treated as a replicate. For sorted subsets, each replicate PCR was loaded with about 0.2 ug genomic DNA, equivalent to roughly 30,000 T cell genomes. The purified libraries were quantified using a Qubit 3.0 fluorometer, sized with a Bioanalyzer 2100, and then quantified again using the KAPA Library Quantification kit. A separate single-read 150-cycle Illumina NextSeq 550 flow cell was used to sequence each immunoSEQ 96-well plate. Regarding the original processing steps: Because the immunoSEQ output held only junctional sequences and lacked quality scores, the filtering could not match the filtering applied to full-length reads. Sequences were annotated with PyIR, a Python wrapper for IgBLAST v1.9, and V/J genes and CDR3 were assigned using IMGT germline references. Any read was removed if the V/J assignment was weak (E-value above 1e-6), the CDR3 was missing, or the read contained stop codons, out-of-frame junctions, or ambiguous translated residues. V3J clonotypes were defined by identical inferred V gene, J gene, and CDR3 amino acid sequence. Percentage overlap between repertoires was computed as shared unique clonotypes divided by the size of the smaller repertoire. Richness of each repertoire was evaluated using RTK rarefaction, the Chao1 estimator, and Recon v2.1 estimates of unobserved clonotypes. For all TCRbeta clonotypes obtained by the gDNA method from a few donors, generation probabilities were computed with OLGA. TCRdb carries this immuneACCESS record with in-frame sequences only. Its versions omit some clonotypes, under half of them owing to an unresolved V gene in the studies checked, with the rest unexplained. V and J calls and clone size are copied from that table; D and trimming were computed from the DNA. Within this sample are some 2.3 million clones, with 90% to 95% of them counted one time only. Around 0.4% of the sample goes to the ten largest clones.

Donors were healthy HIV-negative adults with no recently reported acute infections or vaccinations. All donors were Caucasian adults living in Nashville, Tennessee, USA. Magnetic negative selection was used to enrich CD4+ T cells, after which naive cells were positively selected on CD45RA and the negative fraction became the memory subset. Blood was collected by leukapheresis, and PBMCs were isolated by Ficoll-Histopaque density gradient centrifugation and then cryopreserved in liquid nitrogen vapor phase. Analytical flow cytometry was used to check the purity and quantity of each magnetically sorted T cell population. Genomic DNA was isolated from every sorted fraction and measured by UV absorbance on a Nanodrop 2000c. Broader findings and caveats from the paper: Pairwise subsampling indicated that sequencing depth was expected to affect the degree of clonotype sharing among donors. Incomplete sequencing was indicated by rarefaction of sorted-subset datasets, despite the large sequencing depth. Higher generation probabilities were observed for clonotypes shared by all four sorted-subset donors than for non-shared clonotypes. Only blood was sampled, and tissue TCR repertoires likely differ from those in blood. Larger estimated clonotype richness was generally found for naive subsets than for memory subsets. About 5% of naive CD4, 3.5% of naive CD8, roughly 2.5% of memory CD4, and 0.35% to 0.4% of memory CD8 clonotypes were shared across a few donors. The genetic and exposure-history diversity represented was limited by the small number of donors.

With regard to this clone: Its antigen target is currently unknown. It has no much larger one-base neighbor in the sample; base qualities were not kept.

The V and J ends are trimmed by 1 base and 8 bases, leaving 14 bases between them. CDR1 and CDR2, looked up from the germline V gene, are SGHTA and FQGNSA. Spanning cysteine to phenylalanine, the CDR3 consists of 14 amino acids. The sequence is cut down to CDR3 DNA, 42 bases in frame from base 1. The specimen sequenced was naive CD4+ T cells from PBMCs. Per the publication, the cell subset or site label means: CD45RA+ positively selected. This sequence uses TRBV7-2 and TRBJ1-2; the D gene identity is not certain. The TCR sequence derives from a young man in good health. Some clones in this sample may be carry-over from other donors' samples. The bases read TGTGCCAGCAGCTTAGTTCGGGGTTCAGGCGGCTACACCTTC. This is translated as CASSLVRGSGGYTF.